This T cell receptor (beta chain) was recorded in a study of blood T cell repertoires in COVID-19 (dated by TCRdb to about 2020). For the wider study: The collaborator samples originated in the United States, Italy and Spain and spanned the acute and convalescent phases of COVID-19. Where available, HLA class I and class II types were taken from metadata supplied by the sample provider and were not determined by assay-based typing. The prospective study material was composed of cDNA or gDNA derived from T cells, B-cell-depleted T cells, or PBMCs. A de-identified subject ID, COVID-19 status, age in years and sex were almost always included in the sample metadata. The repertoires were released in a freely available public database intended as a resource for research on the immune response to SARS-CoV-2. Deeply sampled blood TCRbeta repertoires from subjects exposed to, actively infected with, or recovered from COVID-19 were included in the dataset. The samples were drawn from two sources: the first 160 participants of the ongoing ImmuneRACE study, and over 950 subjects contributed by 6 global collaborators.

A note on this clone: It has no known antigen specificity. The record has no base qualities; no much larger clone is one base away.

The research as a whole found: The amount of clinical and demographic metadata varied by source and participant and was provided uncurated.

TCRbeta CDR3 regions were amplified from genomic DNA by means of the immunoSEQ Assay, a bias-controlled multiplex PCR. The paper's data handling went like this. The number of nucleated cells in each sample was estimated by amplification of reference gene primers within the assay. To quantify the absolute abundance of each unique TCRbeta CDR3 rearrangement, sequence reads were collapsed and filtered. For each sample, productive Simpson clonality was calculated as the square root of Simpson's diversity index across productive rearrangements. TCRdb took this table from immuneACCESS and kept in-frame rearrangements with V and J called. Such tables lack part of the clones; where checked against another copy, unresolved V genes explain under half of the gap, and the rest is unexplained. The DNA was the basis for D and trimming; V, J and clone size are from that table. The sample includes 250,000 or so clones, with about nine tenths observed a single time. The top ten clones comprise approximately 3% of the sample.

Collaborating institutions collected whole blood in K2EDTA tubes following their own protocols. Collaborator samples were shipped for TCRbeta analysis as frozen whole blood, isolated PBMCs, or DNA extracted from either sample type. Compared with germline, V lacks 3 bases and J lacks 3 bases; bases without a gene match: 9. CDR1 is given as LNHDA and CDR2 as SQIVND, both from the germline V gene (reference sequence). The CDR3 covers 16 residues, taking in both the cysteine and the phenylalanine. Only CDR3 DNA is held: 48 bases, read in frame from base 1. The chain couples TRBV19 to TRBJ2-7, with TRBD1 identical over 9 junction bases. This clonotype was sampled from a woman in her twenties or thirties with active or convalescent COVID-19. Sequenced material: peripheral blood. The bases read TGTGCCAGTAGTATTTGGCCCGGGACAGGGATCTACGAGCAGTACTTC. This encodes CASSIWPGTGIYEQYF.